A single sample gave rise to the 25 T cell receptor beta chains below, sequenced in a study of CD8+CD57+ T cells in acquired aplastic anemia. Using genomic DNA as the template, TCR beta VDJ and CDR3 profiling was carried out. TCRdb itself ran the reads through MiXCR, one entry per CDR3 protein. The table shows 160,000 or so distinct CDR3 sequences, with about 70% occurring only once. Patients chosen for sequencing had shown CD8+CD57+ cell expansion by flow cytometry. The material sequenced was sorted CD4+, CD8+, or CD8+CD57+ T cells (not recorded which) from PBMCs. These receptors all stem from a human donor with aplastic anemia.

The chain couples TRBV5-5 to TRBJ2-3, with D perhaps given as TRBD1 or TRBD2 (6 bases each). V was pared by 1 base and J by 2 bases, with 17 bases between. Germline loops: CDR1 SGHKS, CDR2 YYEKEE (reference sequence). The CDR3 covers 17 residues. The CDR3 region is CASSLQGPGGYTDTQYF. Written as DNA, the CDR3 is TGTGCCAGCAGCTTGCAGGGGCCCGGGGGCTACACAGATACGCAGTATTTT.

The chain links TRBV5-6 to TRBJ1-6; the D gene is possibly TRBD1 (6 bases). Trimming took 7 bases from V and 8 from J, leaving 19 bases between them. The CDR3 runs to 15 residues. CDR1 is SGHDT, CDR2 YYEEEE, per germline. This CDR3 reads CASGPRDIWDSPLHF. The CDR3 DNA sequence: TGTGCCAGCGGCCCTCGGGACATCTGGGATTCACCCCTCCACTTT.

V gene TRBV20-1 combines with J gene TRBJ2-7, with D perhaps TRBD2 (5 bases). The CDR3 totals 13 residues. The germline V and J ends were trimmed by 2 bases and 6 bases, with 14 bases remaining between them. Germline lookup yields CDR1 DFQATT and CDR2 SNEGSKA (reference sequence). The CDR3 loop reads CSARLGYRGEQYF. CDR3 nucleotides: TGCAGTGCTAGATTGGGGTACCGGGGCGAGCAGTACTTC.

This clonotype was seen many times. The chain links TRBV9 to TRBJ2-7; D not certain. The V and J ends lost 0 bases and 0 bases respectively, with 4 bases between them. Germline V gene sequence: CDR1 SGDLS, CDR2 YYNGEE. This CDR3 region has 13 residues. CDR3 amino acids: CASSVAPSYEQYF. DNA of the CDR3: TGTGCCAGCAGCGTAGCCCCCTCCTACGAGCAGTACTTC.

The rearrangement joins TRBV24-1 to TRBJ2-2, with 11 bases identical to TRBD2. CDR3 length: 16 amino acids. The J segment lost 7 bases and the V segment lost 4 bases, leaving 7 bases of the junction unmatched. Per the germline V gene, CDR1 is KGHDR and CDR2 is SFDVKD. This CDR3 is CATSDNSGRAYGELFF. CDR3 sequence (DNA): TGTGCCACCAGTGACAATAGCGGGAGGGCCTACGGGGAGCTGTTTTTT.

The chain couples TRBV5-5 to TRBJ2-1; 9 positions match TRBD2. This CDR3 region has 16 residues. Germline CDR1 and CDR2: SGHKS and YYEKEE (reference sequence). Trimming cost V 5 bases and J 4 bases; bases outside gene matches: 10. CDR3 in DNA: TGTGCCAGCAGACCGGTAGCGGGAGCGTCGTACAATGAGCAGTTCTTC. Translation: CASRPVAGASYNEQFF.

The chain combines TRBV7-2 with TRBJ2-7; maybe TRBD1 (6 bases). Per the germline V gene, CDR1 is SGHTA and CDR2 is FQGNSA. V lost 4 bases and J 3 bases, leaving 10 bases between the germline ends. The length of the CDR3 is 13 residues. The chain's CDR3 is CASSSTGNYEQYF. The CDR3 bases are TGTGCCAGCAGCTCAACAGGGAACTACGAGCAGTACTTC.

The table lists this clonotype with a count of one. One junction end does not reproduce the germline sequence, and a read error may be involved. The chain couples TRBV6-2 or TRBV6-3 to TRBJ1-2; D not resolved. This CDR3 spans 14 amino acids. Germline lookup yields CDR1 MNHEY and CDR2 SVGEGT. The CDR3, as DNA: TGTGCCAGCAGGGCCCTCGGCCTCGAAGGCGGCTGCACCTTC. Translating gives CASRALGLEGGCTF.

The rearrangement uses TRBV7-3 and TRBJ2-4, with 8 bases identical to TRBD1. Losses at the gene ends were 5 bases for V and 7 bases for J; bases not matched to a gene: 7. Germline CDR1 reads SGHTA; CDR2 reads FQGTGA. This CDR3 has 14 residues. The CDR3 here is CASSQDRGANIQYF. As DNA, the CDR3 is TGTGCCAGCAGCCAAGACAGGGGCGCGAACATTCAGTACTTC. The full variable domain, with the rest looked up from reference TRBV7-3 and TRBJ2-4, is GAGVSQTPSNKVTEKGKYVELRCDPISGHTALYWYRQSLGQGPEFLIYFQGTGAADDSGLPNDRFFAVRPEGSVSTLKIQRTERGDSAVYLCASSQDRGANIQYFGAGTRLSVL.

The V and J genes are TRBV5-5 and TRBJ2-7, with D hard to call. From germline, CDR1 is SGHKS and CDR2 YYEKEE (reference sequence). This CDR3 is 13 amino acids long. The V end was cut by 1 base, the J end by 5 bases, with 10 bases between. The CDR3 reads CASSLLGYHEQYF. The CDR3 nucleotides read TGTGCCAGCAGCTTGCTGGGGTATCACGAGCAGTACTTC.

The V and J genes are TRBV4-3 and TRBJ2-5; the match to TRBD1 covers 8 bases. The V and J ends lost 1 base and 5 bases, in that order; junction bases with no gene match: 0. CDR1 is LGHNA and CDR2 is YSLEER in the germline V gene. This CDR3 has 13 amino acids. This CDR3 is CASSQGTGETQYF. Written as DNA, the CDR3 is TGCGCCAGCAGCCAAGGGACAGGGGAGACCCAGTACTTC.

This chain joins TRBV7-3 and TRBJ2-3, with a tentative D call TRBD1 (6 bases). Trimming cost V 5 bases and J 2 bases, with 11 bases left between them. The CDR3 has 14 amino acids. Germline CDR1 SGHTA, CDR2 FQGTGA. The DNA of the CDR3 is TGTGCCAGCAGCCCAGGGGCCTCCACAGATACGCAGTATTTT. It translates to CASSPGASTDTQYF.

Here the CDR3 reads CSARVSGRGSIQETQYF. In nucleotides, the CDR3 is TGCAGTGCTAGAGTGTCCGGACGGGGATCGATCCAAGAGACCCAGTACTTC. This sequence joins TRBV20-1 and TRBJ2-5; D perhaps matches TRBD2 (5 bases). Trimming took 1 base from V and 1 from J, leaving 19 bases between them. CDR1 and CDR2 (germline): DFQATT, SNEGSKA (reference sequence). The CDR3 consists of 17 residues.

The chain joins TRBV7-8 to TRBJ2-5; 9 bases agree with TRBD2. The germline gives CDR1 SGHVS, CDR2 FQNEAQ. The CDR3 covers 17 residues. The ends lost 2 bases at V and 4 bases at J; junction bases unmatched: 11. Written as DNA, the CDR3 is TGTGCCAGCAGCTTATGGGGTAGCGGGGGAGGTCGAGAGACCCAGTACTTC. It yields the protein CASSLWGSGGGRETQYF.

In its sample, this clonotype was seen a few times. The V call is TRBV20-1, the J call TRBJ1-6; TRBD1 matches at 7 bases. Trimming took 4 bases from V and 6 from J; bases not matched to a gene: 3. CDR1 and CDR2 from the germline V gene are DFQATT and SNEGSKA (reference sequence). The CDR3 runs to 13 residues. The CDR3 bases are TGCAGTGCTAACCGGGACAGTAATTCACCCCTCCACTTT. It specifies CSANRDSNSPLHF.

DNA of the CDR3: TGTGCCAGCGGGACAGGGGAAGCGGGAGGCCCCTACGAGCAGTACTTC. Translating gives CASGTGEAGGPYEQYF. This chain connects TRBV2 to TRBJ2-7; maybe TRBD1 (10 bases). Trimming took 8 bases from V and 2 from J, leaving 22 bases between them. Germline-derived CDR1 and CDR2 are SNHLY and FYNNEI. This CDR3 comprises 16 residues.

The chain joins TRBV2 to TRBJ1-6; D possibly corresponds to TRBD1 (5 bases). The CDR3 has 14 residues. Germline V lookup: CDR1 SNHLY, CDR2 FYNNEI. The V gene lost 5 bases and the J gene lost 9 bases, with 14 bases spanning the gap. The DNA of the CDR3 is TGTGCCAGCAGTCTCCGGGACGGCCCTTCACCCCTCCACTTT. Protein sequence: CASSLRDGPSPLHF.

V and J are TRBV7-3 and TRBJ1-2, with 8 bases identical to TRBD1. V lost 5 bases to trimming and J lost 4 bases; unmatched junction nucleotides: 9. The V gene's germline CDR1 is SGHTA and CDR2 FQGTGA. The CDR3 contains 15 residues. The CDR3 loop reads CASSQDRGSGYGYTF. CDR3 DNA: TGTGCCAGCAGCCAAGACAGGGGATCGGGCTATGGCTACACCTTC.

This clonotype turned up a few times. V gene TRBV20-1 combines with J gene TRBJ2-5; 8 positions match TRBD1. V dropped 4 bases and J dropped 1; count of bases not matched to a gene: 5. The CDR3 runs 14 residues. Germline V gene data show CDR1 as DFQATT and CDR2 as SNEGSKA (reference sequence). The CDR3 reads CSATRTGSQETQYF. CDR3 bases: TGCAGTGCTACAAGGACAGGGTCCCAAGAGACCCAGTACTTC.

The chain employs TRBV24-1 and TRBJ2-1, with 13 positions matching TRBD2. The CDR3 runs 13 residues. Germline V lookup: CDR1 KGHDR, CDR2 SFDVKD. Trimming cost V 7 bases and J 10 bases; bases outside gene matches: 3. The DNA for the CDR3 is TGTGCCACCAGCGGACTAGCGGGGGCCGAGCAGTTCTTC. As protein: CATSGLAGAEQFF.

The chain is built from TRBV7-6 and TRBJ2-7; D is unresolved. This CDR3 comprises 14 residues. The V end was cut by 0 bases, the J end by 5 bases, with 11 bases between. CDR1 SGHVS and CDR2 FNYEAQ come from the germline V gene. The CDR3 reads CASSLALRGDEQYF. CDR3 in DNA: TGTGCCAGCAGCTTAGCGCTACGTGGGGACGAGCAGTACTTC.

V gene TRBV2 combines with J gene TRBJ2-5; 9 bases map to TRBD1. Trimming took 8 bases from V and 0 from J; bases not matched to a gene: 1. Looked up from germline, CDR1 is SNHLY and CDR2 is FYNNEI. The CDR3 loop spans 13 amino acids. CDR3 amino acids: CASGDRDQETQYF. CDR3 nucleotides: TGTGCCAGCGGGGACAGGGACCAAGAGACCCAGTACTTC.

The gene calls are TRBV10-3 and TRBJ2-7; D is uncertain. The CDR3 is 13 amino acids. Germline assignment: CDR1 ENHRY and CDR2 SYGVKD. Between the trimmed V and J ends, which lost 3 bases and 2 bases, there was a span of 8 bases. The CDR3 is CAISDTAPYEQYF. The CDR3 bases are TGTGCCATCAGTGATACCGCACCCTACGAGCAGTACTTC.

The V gene is TRBV2, the J gene TRBJ1-2, with D perhaps TRBD1 (6 bases). With 0 bases removed from V and 4 bases from J, the gap between germline ends came to 21 bases. Germline CDR1 SNHLY, CDR2 FYNNEI. There are 18 residues in the CDR3. CDR3 sequence reads: CASSEASGEYLTVYGYTF. The CDR3 DNA reads TGTGCCAGCAGTGAAGCATCAGGGGAGTATTTAACCGTCTATGGCTACACCTTC.

This clonotype was counted many times. The rearrangement joins TRBV27 to TRBJ1-4; D not resolved. The germline V and J ends were trimmed by 6 bases and 0 bases, with 14 bases remaining between them. The CDR3 length is 16 residues. CDR1 and CDR2 from the germline V gene are MNHEY and SMNVEV (reference sequence). CDR3: CASREASSATNEKLFF. In nucleotides, the CDR3 is TGTGCCAGCAGGGAGGCCAGTTCAGCAACTAATGAAAAACTGTTTTTT.